This T cell receptor (beta chain) was observed in a study of T cell responses to AZD1222 COVID-19 vaccine. Sequenced by immunoSEQ multiplex PCR; TCRdb stores in-frame clones only, minus some. Here the sample spans 150,000 or so clones, about nine tenths being singletons. Only one count was recorded for this clone. Its specificity is not known. Germline V gives CDR1 SGHTA, CDR2 FQGTGA. CDR3 length: 15 amino acids. Trimming removed 6 bases from V and 2 bases from J, with 15 bases in between. Study outcomes and limitations: Only five to seven AZD1222 recipients were seropositive at baseline. Reports say nearly half of spike-specific TCRs go after unmutated variant regions. It should be noted that donors were predominantly white British and more often female, and clonal diversity was possibly underestimated. Compared with day 0, the breadth and depth of the Spike-specific TCR repertoire rose significantly after two doses of AZD1222.

This clonotype was sampled from an adult who received the AZD1222 COVID-19 vaccine. The sequencing used peripheral blood, collected 28 days after the second AZD1222 dose. V is TRBV7-3 and J is TRBJ2-3, with D perhaps assigned TRBD1 or TRBD2 (6 bases each). CDR3 DNA sequence: TGTGCCAGCAGACACGAAGGGGGGCCCACAGATACGCAGTATTTT. This encodes CASRHEGGPTDTQYF.